The 8 T cell receptor beta chains below come from one sample, sequenced in a study of T cell repertoires in cytomegalovirus infection. One entry per CDR3 protein results from TCRdb running MiXCR on the reads. The sample shows 680,000 or so distinct CDR3 sequences, around 35% of them seen only once. Their antigens are not known. The input for sequencing was cultured PBMCs, taken from culture after CMV antigen stimulation. The receptors here all came from a human donor in good health (CMV status not recorded). Some clones in this sample may be carry-over from other donors' samples.

V usage is TRBV10-3 and J usage is TRBJ2-6, with 11 positions matching TRBD1. Germline V gene lookup returns CDR1 ENHRY and CDR2 SYGVKD. With 0 bases clipped from V and 0 bases from J, the junction kept 4 bases outside the gene matches. CDR3 length: 19 residues. CDR3 protein: CAISESTGTGGSGANVLTF. DNA for the CDR3: TGTGCCATCAGTGAGTCGACGGGGACAGGGGGCTCTGGGGCCAACGTCCTGACTTTC.

This clonotype was observed at least ten times. V is TRBV6-2 or TRBV6-3 and J is TRBJ1-1, with 8 bases identical to TRBD1. Germline assignment: CDR1 MNHEY and CDR2 SVGEGT. J gave up 4 bases and V 8 bases, and 6 bases lay outside the gene matches. The CDR3 totals 13 residues. CDR3 protein: CASDRGGVTEAFF. The CDR3 DNA sequence: TGTGCCAGCGACAGGGGCGGAGTCACTGAAGCTTTCTTT.

This sequence joins TRBV20-1 and TRBJ2-7; 7 bases are shared with TRBD2. V was clipped by 0 bases and J by 2 bases; unmatched bases: 4. This CDR3 comprises 14 residues. Germline values: CDR1 DFQATT, CDR2 SNEGSKA (reference sequence). CDR3 bases: TGCAGTGCTAGAGAGCGGGAGCTCCCCTACGAGCAGTACTTC. Its translation is CSARERELPYEQYF.

The chain couples TRBV5-4 to TRBJ2-5; D possibly corresponds to TRBD1 (5 bases). This CDR3 comprises 13 residues. CDR1 SGHNT and CDR2 YYREEE come from the germline V gene (reference sequence). V lost 4 bases to trimming and J lost 5 bases, with 12 bases between them. The CDR3 reads CASSHPQGETQYF. CDR3 nucleotides: TGTGCCAGCAGCCACCCCCAGGGTGAGACCCAGTACTTC.

The chain employs TRBV6-1 and TRBJ2-1; 9 bases are a match to TRBD2. J lost 4 bases, V lost 2 bases, and 9 bases had no gene match. CDR1 and CDR2 from the germline V gene are MNHNS and SASEGT. The CDR3 has 17 residues. The CDR3: CASSEYGAGGPYNEQFF. In DNA form, the CDR3 reads TGTGCCAGCAGTGAATACGGTGCGGGAGGGCCTTACAATGAGCAGTTCTTC.

This clonotype has at least ten counts. The chain joins TRBV7-2 to TRBJ1-2, with a weak D call TRBD1 (6 bases). This CDR3 has 15 amino acids. CDR1 is SGHTA, CDR2 FQGNSA, per germline. V lost 2 bases and J 1 base, leaving 11 bases between the germline ends. As DNA, the CDR3 is TGTGCCAGCAGCTTAATAGGGGGTGGTAACTATGGCTACACCTTC. It specifies CASSLIGGGNYGYTF.

This clonotype is a singleton in its sample. The chain couples TRBV2 to TRBJ2-5, with TRBD2 matching over 10 bases. The CDR3 totals 14 residues. Germline-derived CDR1 and CDR2 are SNHLY and FYNNEI. V trimming: 10 bases; J trimming: 0 bases; junction bases outside the gene matches: 5. The CDR3 nucleotides read TGTGCCAACGGACTAGCGGCGTACCAAGAGACCCAGTACTTC. This encodes CANGLAAYQETQYF.

V and J are TRBV19 and TRBJ2-1, with TRBD2 as a possible D gene (6 bases). The ends were cut back, 5 bases at V and 4 bases at J, with 12 bases in the middle. From germline, CDR1 is LNHDA and CDR2 SQIVND (reference sequence). The CDR3 loop spans 14 amino acids. CDR3 protein: CASSGRGWYNEQFF. The CDR3 region has the DNA TGTGCCAGTAGTGGTCGGGGGTGGTACAATGAGCAGTTCTTC.